This is a list of T cell receptor beta chains from one sample in a study of blood T cell repertoires in COVID-19. The protocol was immunoSEQ multiplex PCR, while the TCRdb copy is restricted to in-frame clones and leaves out a portion. The top ten clones hold approximately 10% of a sample with around 430,000 clones, approximately 87% of them seen once. The specimen sequenced was PBMCs or T cells enriched from blood (not recorded which). Receptor source: a woman in her forties or fifties who had recovered from COVID-19. Both conserved end residues are part of each CDR3. The D gene is left open where the match is weak.

V gene	D gene	CDR3 protein
TRBV28	TRBD2	CASLGRGGSAGELFF
TRBV7-9	TRBD2	CASSSLAGGEQFF
TRBV6-5	TRBD1	CASSTGQGTPYEQYF
TRBV5-1	TRBD1	CATSTGVPYEQYF
TRBV18	TRBD1	CASSLDRGYEQYF
TRBV27	TRBD1	CASSLQGAFEAFF
TRBV6-5	NA	CASSYPGQPQHF
TRBV2	NA	CASSVENEQFF
TRBV18	NA	CASSPPGSGVRQETQYF
TRBV5-1	TRBD1	CASRRTGVGEQYF
TRBV11-2	TRBD1	CASSLELRGFSTDTQYF
TRBV4-3	TRBD2	CASSQDRTSEETQYF
TRBV3-1/TRBV3-2	TRBD2	CASSPPKGGSGGYNEQFF
TRBV10-3	NA	CAIRVKDSNYGYTF
TRBV3-1/TRBV3-2	NA	CASSPGGGGFIEAFF
TRBV28	NA	CASIGLDGIYQPQHF
TRBV29-1	TRBD1	CSVAFRDRPSNEQFF
TRBV2	NA	CATQTILDEQFF
TRBV11-2	TRBD1	CASSLAGQGPGYTF
TRBV9	NA	CASSVDLGAREKLFF
TRBV19	TRBD1	CASSPATGWNEKLFF
TRBV2	TRBD1	CASSQGVEQFF
TRBV5-1	NA	CASSLRGGTTTGELFF
TRBV19	NA	CASSFAGTSNTEAFF
TRBV3-1/TRBV3-2	NA	CASSQERLEGADEQYF
TRBV2	NA	CASSEWWRGPMNTEAFF
TRBV28	TRBD1	CASSTSGTVNTEAFF
TRBV19	TRBD1	CASSILGGHNYGYTF
TRBV19	NA	CASSGQRNYGYTF
TRBV5-5	NA	CASSSRGSGAYNEQFF
TRBV7-2	TRBD1	CASSWSGTGVEKLFF
TRBV6-4	TRBD2	CASSEMGLAEYNEQFF
TRBV5-1	NA	CASSLAGVGSVEAFF
TRBV5-1	TRBD2	CASSLASVSGGAGEQFF
TRBV10-3	TRBD1	CAISELGQGENEQFF
TRBV10-3	NA	CAIQRTPLAGSTDTQYF
TRBV19	TRBD1	CASSPGGYEQYF
TRBV5-5	NA	CASSLFTGHTEAFF
TRBV7-9	NA	CASSRSDRPELFF
TRBV18	NA	CASSPLSARRAMSEQFF
TRBV2	TRBD1	CASSKGWTGQNQPQHF
TRBV5-1	NA	CASSFRGESNQPQHF
TRBV20-1	NA	CSARDAGYTF
TRBV12-3/TRBV12-4	NA	CAILRGSGNTIYF
TRBV6-5	NA	CASSPRPPGVYGYTF